This TCR beta chain was identified during a study of T cell changes during pregnancy in multiple sclerosis. With 6 bases removed from V and 3 bases from J, the gap between germline ends came to 8 bases. The CDR3 is made up of 13 amino acids. Germline CDR1 is MGHDK and CDR2 is SYGVNS. Profiling relied on immunoSEQ multiplex PCR, and the TCRdb table lists in-frame clones only, not all of them. The table records 50,000 to 60,000 clones, 90% of them present only once. The clonotype was recovered from a female donor with multiple sclerosis, enrolled in a pregnancy study. The chain carries TRBV25-1 and TRBJ2-2, with D unclear. The material sequenced was CD4+ T cells from peripheral blood mononuclear cells, taken in the first trimester of pregnancy. CDR3 amino acids: CASSRWDTGELFF. The CDR3 nucleotides read TGTGCCAGCAGCAGGTGGGACACCGGGGAGCTGTTTTTT.